The rows below give T cell receptor beta chains drawn from one sample of a study of OX40 agonist ivuxolimab in advanced cancers. TCRdb keeps only in-frame clones here, not all; method: immunoSEQ multiplex PCR. The sample records 42,000 or so clones, roughly 86% being singletons. The sequencing here drew on CD4+ or CD8+ T cells sorted from blood, taken in a trial of the OX40 agonist ivuxolimab. The receptors come from an adult with an advanced solid tumor such as melanoma, head and neck, liver or kidney cancer. Both conserved end residues are part of each CDR3. D genes are given only for firm matches. Not every row has a clone size; where given, it reads once, few, many or a size class.

size: few
D: .
J: TRBJ1-5
V: TRBV29-1
DNA: TGCAGCGTTGAAACCAGTGAAGGGGGTCAGCCCCAGCATTTT
CDR3: CSVETSEGGQPQHF

size: .
D: .
J: TRBJ2-1
V: TRBV27
DNA: TGTGCCAGCAGTTTAGGGGGGCCCTCCTACAATGAGCAGTTCTTC
CDR3: CASSLGGPSYNEQFF

size: .
D: TRBD1
J: TRBJ1-4
V: TRBV6-6
DNA: TGTGCCAGCACTCCCGGGACAGGGAGGAATGAAAAACTGTTTTTT
CDR3: CASTPGTGRNEKLFF

size: .
D: TRBD1
J: TRBJ1-4
V: TRBV9
DNA: TGTGCCAGCAGCGCGGAGGGAGCAGGGGGAGGCGATGAAAAACTGTTTTTT
CDR3: CASSAEGAGGGDEKLFF

size: .
D: .
J: TRBJ1-4
V: TRBV5-1
DNA: TGCGCCAGCAGCTTTTATGTCATGGGGGGTACTAATGAAAAACTGTTTTTT
CDR3: CASSFYVMGGTNEKLFF

size: few
D: .
J: TRBJ2-4
V: TRBV25-1
DNA: TGTGCCAGCAGTAAAGGGGAAGAAGCGGACAAAAACATTCAGTACTTC
CDR3: CASSKGEEADKNIQYF

size: .
D: .
J: TRBJ1-2
V: TRBV29-1
DNA: TGCAGCGTTGGGGGTTGGGAGCATTTCAACTATGGCTACACCTTC
CDR3: CSVGGWEHFNYGYTF

size: .
D: TRBD1
J: TRBJ2-5
V: TRBV5-6
DNA: TGTGCCAGCAGCCCCCGGGACAGGGGGCGAGAGACCCAGTACTTC
CDR3: CASSPRDRGRETQYF

size: .
D: .
J: TRBJ1-1
V: TRBV6-1
DNA: TGTGCCAGCACCGTCACCAGGAGGTCTACTGAAGCTTTCTTT
CDR3: CASTVTRRSTEAFF

size: .
D: .
J: TRBJ1-4
V: TRBV4-2
DNA: TGTGCCAGCAGCCGACACGAGGGGGAGACTGCAACTAATGAAAAACTGTTTTTT
CDR3: CASSRHEGETATNEKLFF

size: few
D: .
J: TRBJ1-2
V: TRBV7-9
DNA: TGTGCCAGCAGCCGGGACAACCTCAACTATGGCTACACCTTC
CDR3: CASSRDNLNYGYTF

size: once
D: .
J: TRBJ2-2
V: TRBV29-1
DNA: TGCAGCGTTGTAGAGGGAAACGGGGAGCTGTTTTTT
CDR3: CSVVEGNGELFF

size: .
D: TRBD2
J: TRBJ2-3
V: TRBV7-9
DNA: TGTGCCAGCAGCTTGGTCGGGGGGGCCGTCGATACGCAGTATTTT
CDR3: CASSLVGGAVDTQYF

size: .
D: .
J: TRBJ1-4
V: TRBV23-1
DNA: TGCGCCAGCAGTTCTCCCGCAGAGGCAGCAACTAATGAAAAACTGTTTTTT
CDR3: CASSSPAEAATNEKLFF

size: .
D: TRBD1
J: TRBJ1-1
V: TRBV4-1
DNA: TGCGCCAGCAGCCAAGGACAGGGGTTAGAAGCTTTCTTT
CDR3: CASSQGQGLEAFF

size: .
D: .
J: TRBJ1-1
V: TRBV15
DNA: TGTGCCACCAGCAGAGATCTGGGGGTGAACACTGAAGCTTTCTTT
CDR3: CATSRDLGVNTEAFF

size: .
D: .
J: TRBJ2-7
V: TRBV7-2
DNA: TGTGCCAGCAGCTTCGCCTACGAGCAGTACTTC
CDR3: CASSFAYEQYF